The 10 T cell receptor beta chains below come from one sample, sequenced in a study of cytomegalovirus exposure and HLA in healthy donors. It was with 60 Vbeta and 13 Jbeta primers that the PCR ran. This table comes from immunoSEQ multiplex PCR, and its TCRdb copy is limited to in-frame clones, with some not included. Seen here are about 120,000 clones, more than 80% observed once, and the top ten hold 3.3%. Sample: PBMCs. The receptors derive from a male donor in good health and CMV-seronegative.

The CDR3 DNA sequence: TGTGCCTGGAGGCGAGTTTTGAACACTGAAGCTTTCTTT. It specifies CAWRRVLNTEAFF. J is TRBJ1-1 and V is TRBV30; D is unresolved. Germline assignment: CDR1 GTSNPN and CDR2 SVGIG (reference sequence). The V end lost 3 bases, the J end lost 0 bases, and 8 bases lay between the germline ends. This CDR3 region has 13 residues.

J is TRBJ1-2 and V is TRBV5-1; unclear D gene. Trimming took off 0 bases at V and 7 bases at J, with 13 bases between the two ends. Germline V lookup: CDR1 SGHRS, CDR2 YFSETQ. This CDR3 comprises 14 residues. CDR3 residues: CASSLEVSNFGYTF. The CDR3 region has the DNA TGCGCCAGCAGCTTGGAAGTGTCTAATTTTGGCTACACCTTC.

The CDR3 nucleotides are TGCGCCAGCAGCTTATCACAGGGAAACACTGAAGCTTTCTTT. Protein product: CASSLSQGNTEAFF. V is TRBV5-1 and J is TRBJ1-1; tentative D call: TRBD1 (6 bases). Trimming shortened V by 2 bases and J by 2 bases, and 10 bases separated the two germline ends. The germline CDR1 and CDR2 sequences are SGHRS and YFSETQ. The CDR3 is 14 amino acids.

This rearrangement joins TRBV5-1 to TRBJ2-7; 9 nucleotides agree with TRBD1. The CDR3 has 17 residues. V dropped 3 bases and J dropped 5; count of bases not matched to a gene: 15. Germline V gives CDR1 SGHRS, CDR2 YFSETQ. CDR3 sequence reads: CASSSGKRQGVFHEQYF. The CDR3 bases are TGCGCCAGCAGCTCGGGAAAAAGACAGGGGGTCTTTCACGAGCAGTACTTC.

This chain joins TRBV5-1 and TRBJ1-1; the match to TRBD1 covers 8 bases. Germline-derived CDR1 and CDR2 are SGHRS and YFSETQ. Unmatched junction bases numbered 8, after V lost 7 bases and J lost 9 bases. The CDR3 is 12 residues long. The chain's CDR3 is CASANPGGQAFF. CDR3 bases: TGCGCCAGCGCCAATCCAGGGGGCCAAGCTTTCTTT.

Concerning this clone: The junction and the germline gene differ at one end; a read error may be behind it. The J gene is TRBJ2-4, the V gene TRBV7-9; TRBD1 aligns across 7 bases. CDR3 length: 15 residues. Germline V gene lookup returns CDR1 SEHNR and CDR2 FQNEAQ (reference sequence). In DNA, the CDR3 is TGTTCCAGCAGCCCTACTCCACAGGGGTGGGACATTCAGTACTTC. Protein sequence: CSSSPTPQGWDIQYF.

This chain links TRBV10-3 with TRBJ1-2; D unresolved. V shed 5 bases and J shed 0 bases, with 7 bases lying between them. Germline CDR1 reads ENHRY; CDR2 reads SYGVKD. This CDR3 has 13 amino acids. The CDR3 region has the DNA TGTGCCATCAGTCTTAGCTCTAACTATGGCTACACCTTC. Translating it yields CAISLSSNYGYTF.

The CDR3 sequence is CAWSTRDRSLEAFF. For the CDR3, the DNA is TGTGCCTGGAGCACCCGGGACAGGTCCCTAGAAGCTTTCTTT. The rearrangement uses TRBV30 and TRBJ1-1; TRBD1 agrees at 8 bases. CDR1 is GTSNPN and CDR2 is SVGIG in the germline V gene (reference sequence). V shed 3 bases, J shed 8 bases, and the junction held 11 bases outside the gene matches. The CDR3 is 14 residues long.

V and J are TRBV10-3 and TRBJ1-5, with D possibly matching TRBD1 (5 bases). V was shortened by 2 bases and J by 4 bases, with 12 bases between the two germline ends. The CDR3 totals 15 residues. Germline CDR1 ENHRY, CDR2 SYGVKD. The CDR3: CAISEDGASNQPQHF. DNA for the CDR3: TGTGCCATCAGTGAGGATGGGGCATCTAATCAGCCCCAGCATTTT.

The rearrangement joins TRBV11-2 to TRBJ2-7; 10 bases are shared with TRBD1. The CDR3 contains 15 residues. The V gene end was trimmed by 5 bases and the J gene end by 3 bases; junction bases not matched to a gene: 7. Per germline, CDR1 SGHAT and CDR2 FQNNGV. CDR3 protein: CASSPSRDRGYEQYF. The DNA for the CDR3 is TGTGCCAGCAGCCCGAGTAGGGACAGGGGCTACGAGCAGTACTTC.